Each of the 25 T cell receptor beta chains below was sequenced from the same sample in a study of human T cells and chemical hapten exposure. Noted time point: patch test 2, 6 weeks after DPC sensitization. Treatment given: therapeutic diphenylcyclopropenone sensitization with weekly scalp DPC. TCRdb ran MiXCR on the RACE reads and lists one entry per CDR3 protein. In the table there are some 42,000 distinct CDR3 sequences, 8.5% to 10% of which are singletons. The specimen was whole blood, collected in connection with sensitization to the hapten diphenylcyclopropenone (DPC). Receptor source: a woman aged 40 to 55 with alopecia areata. Some clones in this sample may be carry-over from other donors' samples.

This clonotype has a handful of counts. A much larger clone sits a single nucleotide away, making a read error possible. V and J are TRBV7-9 and TRBJ2-5, with a weak D call TRBD2 (5 bases). This CDR3 contains 13 residues. From germline, CDR1 is SEHNR and CDR2 FQNEAQ (reference sequence). V was pared by 5 bases and J by 0 bases, with 7 bases between. The chain's CDR3 is CASSQDYQETQYF. The CDR3 DNA sequence: TGTGCCAGCAGCCAGGACTACCAAGAGACCCAGTACTTC.

V is TRBV4-1 and J is TRBJ2-1; D gene uncertain. The CDR3 totals 16 residues. V lost 3 bases and J lost 15, with 27 bases in between. The germline CDR1 and CDR2 sequences are MGHRA and YSYEKL. The CDR3 DNA sequence: TGCGCCAGCAGCCAGCAGGCTCTTCTTCCGGGCTCCGTAGGGTTCTTC. It yields the protein CASSQQALLPGSVGFF.

This clonotype turned up a few times. This rearrangement joins TRBV29-1 to TRBJ2-5, with D tentatively TRBD1 or TRBD2 (5 bases each). Per germline, CDR1 SQVTM and CDR2 ANQGSEA. The CDR3 has 11 residues. V dropped 3 bases and J dropped 4 bases, with 6 bases sitting between them. The CDR3 region is CSVERGETQYF. CDR3 nucleotides: TGCAGCGTTGAGAGGGGAGAGACCCAGTACTTC.

This clonotype was counted many times. This sequence joins TRBV9 and TRBJ1-1; TRBD1 might be the D (6 bases). The germline V and J ends were trimmed by 4 bases and 11 bases, with 21 bases remaining between them. Germline lookup yields CDR1 SGDLS and CDR2 YYNGEE. The CDR3 loop spans 14 amino acids. CDR3 in amino acids: CASSPGDRSLAAFF. The CDR3 DNA reads as TGTGCCAGCAGCCCAGGCGACAGGTCCCTGGCTGCTTTCTTT.

This clonotype was seen ten or more times. This chain links TRBV18 with TRBJ2-2; perhaps TRBD1 as D (5 bases). V dropped 1 base and J dropped 7 bases, with 16 bases sitting between them. The germline V gene encodes CDR1 KGHSH and CDR2 LQKENI. The CDR3 runs to 16 residues. The CDR3 DNA sequence: TGTGCCAGCTCACCACTTGAAGGGGCTCATATCGGGGAGCTGTTTTTT. This sequence encodes CASSPLEGAHIGELFF.

This clonotype appeared many times. The chain carries TRBV10-3 and TRBJ2-3; 13 nucleotides agree with TRBD2. V shed 2 bases and J 10 bases; nucleotides not matched to a gene: 6. Germline-derived CDR1 and CDR2 are ENHRY and SYGVKD. The CDR3 is made up of 15 amino acids. The CDR3 protein is CAISEGTSGASPQYF. The CDR3 DNA reads TGTGCCATCAGTGAGGGGACTAGCGGGGCGTCGCCGCAGTATTTT.

This clonotype was found a few times. The chain has TRBV6-6 and TRBJ2-3; a weak D match, TRBD2 (6 bases). The V gene lost 2 bases and the J gene lost 0 bases, with 9 bases spanning the gap. The CDR3 has 15 amino acids. The germline gives CDR1 MNHNY, CDR2 SVGAGI (reference sequence). CDR3: CASSYGGKSTDTQYF. The CDR3 region has the DNA TGTGCCAGCAGTTACGGCGGGAAAAGCACAGATACGCAGTATTTT.

This clonotype was detected a few times. The chain links TRBV7-8 to TRBJ1-5, with 9 bases matching TRBD1. V shed 4 bases and J 6 bases; nucleotides not matched to a gene: 10. The germline CDR1 and CDR2 sequences are SGHVS and FQNEAQ. The CDR3 is 16 residues long. The CDR3 loop is CASSSQGDRAGQPQHF. The CDR3 DNA sequence: TGTGCCAGCAGCTCCCAGGGGGACAGGGCAGGTCAGCCCCAGCATTTT.

This clonotype was seen many times. The V gene is TRBV27, the J gene TRBJ2-7; D is uncertain. The germline V gene encodes CDR1 MNHEY and CDR2 SMNVEV (reference sequence). The CDR3 loop spans 15 amino acids. Trimming pared 4 bases from V and 1 base from J, leaving 14 bases between. Here the CDR3 reads CASSSLGRPSYEQYF. The CDR3 bases are TGTGCCAGCAGTTCTTTGGGCAGGCCATCCTACGAGCAGTACTTC.

The chain employs TRBV11-3 and TRBJ2-6; D might be TRBD2 (5 bases). CDR1 is SGHNT and CDR2 is YENEEA in the germline V gene. V was trimmed by 6 bases and J by 2 bases, leaving 8 bases between them. There are 14 residues in the CDR3. CDR3 in DNA: TGTGCCAGCAGTTCAGCGGCTGGGGCCAACGTCCTGACTTTC. It translates to CASSSAAGANVLTF.

The table lists this clonotype with many counts. The rearrangement uses TRBV27 and TRBJ2-2; D gene uncertain. Germline CDR1 reads MNHEY; CDR2 reads SMNVEV (reference sequence). This CDR3 is 12 amino acids long. Trimming pared 3 bases from V and 4 bases from J, leaving 3 bases between. Here the CDR3 DNA reads TGTGCCAGCAGTTTCTTCACCGGGGAGCTGTTTTTT. Protein: CASSFFTGELFF.

V usage is TRBV5-1 and J usage is TRBJ2-7; TRBD1 aligns across 8 bases. Per the germline V gene, CDR1 is SGHRS and CDR2 is YFSETQ. The length of the CDR3 is 14 residues. J was trimmed by 6 bases and V by 4 bases; bases with no gene match: 9. This chain's CDR3 is CASSKDRVAGEQYF. The CDR3 DNA is TGCGCCAGCAGCAAGGACAGGGTCGCGGGCGAGCAGTACTTC.

For this clonotype: An end of the junction differs from the germline gene, which may be a read error. This chain connects TRBV7-6 to TRBJ1-6, with no clear D. This CDR3 spans 15 amino acids. Germline loops: CDR1 SGHVS, CDR2 FNYEAQ. The CDR3 is CTSSYSSSYNSPLHF. For the CDR3, the DNA is TGTACCAGCAGCTATAGTAGCTCCTATAATTCACCCCTCCACTTT.

The chain joins TRBV18 to TRBJ1-1; D unresolved. The CDR3 is 13 residues long. Trimming removed 2 bases from V and 6 bases from J, with 10 bases in between. Germline V lookup: CDR1 KGHSH, CDR2 LQKENI. CDR3 in amino acids: CASSPKMVAEAFF. CDR3 in DNA: TGTGCCAGCTCACCAAAGATGGTAGCTGAAGCTTTCTTT.

This clonotype was counted many times. This chain joins TRBV18 and TRBJ1-1; D is ambiguous. This CDR3 comprises 13 residues. V shed 2 bases and J shed 5 bases, with 9 bases lying between them. Germline V lookup: CDR1 KGHSH, CDR2 LQKENI. The CDR3 region is CASSPNGNTEAFF. CDR3 coding DNA: TGTGCCAGCTCACCAAACGGGAATACTGAAGCTTTCTTT.

This clonotype was counted ten times or more. CDR3 nucleotides: TGCAGTGCTAAATTCAGGGACCACGGGGAGCTGTTTTTT. Its translation: CSAKFRDHGELFF. V is TRBV20-1 and J is TRBJ2-2; D tentatively reads TRBD1 or TRBD2 (5 bases each). CDR1 DFQATT and CDR2 SNEGSKA come from the germline V gene (reference sequence). V was cut by 4 bases and J by 7 bases, with 13 bases left in between. This CDR3 contains 13 residues.

This clonotype showed up many times. The J gene is TRBJ2-5, the V gene TRBV2; D remains ambiguous. Trimming left V 6 bases short and J 1 base short, with 15 bases between. Germline V lookup: CDR1 SNHLY, CDR2 FYNNEI. The CDR3 sequence is 15 residues long. The CDR3 region is CASRRLVRSQETQYF. In nucleotides, the CDR3 is TGTGCCAGCAGAAGGTTGGTGAGGTCCCAAGAGACCCAGTACTTC.

This clonotype has at least ten counts. The CDR3 coding sequence is TGCGCCAGCAGCCAAGTTAGCGTAGGACGGGGCGGCTACACCTTC. It codes for CASSQVSVGRGGYTF. The chain employs TRBV4-3 and TRBJ1-2, with a tentative D call TRBD1 (5 bases). Germline loops: CDR1 LGHNA, CDR2 YSLEER. The V end was cut by 1 base, the J end by 8 bases, with 17 bases between. The CDR3 covers 15 residues.

This clonotype was recorded many times. The rearrangement uses TRBV6-6 and TRBJ2-7, with TRBD2 matching 7 bases. J gave up 3 bases and V 8 bases, and 4 bases lay outside the gene matches. CDR1 and CDR2 from the germline V gene are MNHNY and SVGAGI (reference sequence). The length of the CDR3 is 12 residues. This CDR3 is CASSGGFYEQYF. CDR3 DNA sequence: TGTGCCAGCTCGGGAGGCTTCTACGAGCAGTACTTC.

In its sample, this clonotype was seen many times. The chain carries TRBV6-2 or TRBV6-3 and TRBJ1-1; D uncertain. V gave up 11 bases and J gave up 1 base, with 14 bases separating them. The CDR3 contains 13 residues. The germline CDR1 and CDR2 sequences are MNHEY and SVGEGT. CDR3 residues: CAGKSGWNTEAFF. The CDR3 DNA reads as TGTGCCGGAAAGTCGGGGTGGAACACTGAAGCTTTCTTT.

A few counts support this clonotype. The CDR3 region has the DNA TGTGCCAGCAGTTTAATGCCTAGCGGGGGATACGAGCAGTACTTC. Protein: CASSLMPSGGYEQYF. The V gene is TRBV12-3 or TRBV12-4, the J gene TRBJ2-7; TRBD2 aligns across 10 bases. Trimming cost V 2 bases and J 4 bases; bases outside gene matches: 5. The CDR3 length is 15 residues.

In this sample, this clonotype turned up many times. The chain joins TRBV11-2 to TRBJ1-2; 11 nucleotides match TRBD1. This CDR3 has 17 residues. Germline values: CDR1 SGHAT, CDR2 FQNNGV. J gave up 6 bases and V 4 bases, and 13 bases lay outside the gene matches. The CDR3 is CASSSRDRGRVSNGYTF. CDR3 nucleotides: TGTGCCAGCAGCTCCCGGGACAGGGGGAGAGTCTCAAATGGCTACACCTTC.

This clonotype has ten or more counts. This chain joins TRBV5-1 and TRBJ2-5, with D hard to call. Looked up from germline, CDR1 is SGHRS and CDR2 is YFSETQ. The CDR3 contains 14 residues. V lost 2 bases and J 2 bases, leaving 10 bases between the germline ends. The CDR3 sequence is CASSFGALQETQYF. The CDR3 coding sequence is TGCGCCAGCAGCTTTGGCGCTCTACAAGAGACCCAGTACTTC.

This clonotype was counted once. This chain links TRBV2 with TRBJ2-1, with a weak D call TRBD1 (5 bases). CDR1 and CDR2 (germline): SNHLY, FYNNEI. The CDR3 loop spans 13 amino acids. Trimming pared 3 bases from V and 3 bases from J, leaving 6 bases between. As DNA, the CDR3 is TGTGCCAGCAGTGACAGGGACTACAATGAGCAGTTCTTC. Residues: CASSDRDYNEQFF.

The sample holds a few counts of this clonotype. The V call is TRBV4-3, the J call TRBJ2-3; D unclear. Deletions cut 0 bases from V and 9 bases from J, with 10 bases between. The CDR3 runs to 13 residues. Looked up from germline, CDR1 is LGHNA and CDR2 is YSLEER. In nucleotides, the CDR3 is TGCGCCAGCAGCCAAGATCAGTCGGTCACGCAGTATTTT. It encodes CASSQDQSVTQYF.